Listed below are T cell receptor beta chains from one sample, sequenced in a study of blood T cell repertoires in COVID-19. Only in-frame clones appear in the TCRdb table, and some are missing; sequencing was by immunoSEQ multiplex PCR. The profile shows about 150,000 clones, approximately 79% of them singletons. Sequenced: peripheral blood. All receptors derive from a man aged 50-59 years with active or convalescent COVID-19. Both conserved end residues are part of each CDR3. A D gene is named only where the DNA matches it firmly. The size entry is marked missing in some rows and otherwise reads once, few, many or a size class.

d_call	j_call	clone_size	v_call	cdr3_nt	cdr3_aa
TRBD1	TRBJ1-4	NA	TRBV14	TGTGCCAGCAGCCAAGCGACAGGGTTGACTAATGAAAAACTGTTTTTT	CASSQATGLTNEKLFF
NA	TRBJ2-1	NA	TRBV28	TGTGCCAGCCAAATCCAGGGGTACAATGAGCAGTTCTTC	CASQIQGYNEQFF
TRBD2	TRBJ2-7	NA	TRBV18	TGTGCCAGCTCACCATTACTAGCGGGAGTCTACGAGCAGTACTTC	CASSPLLAGVYEQYF
NA	TRBJ2-5	few	TRBV3-1/TRBV3-2	TGTGCCAGCAGCCAAGATAACACCGGGAGCCCAGAGACCCAGTACTTC	CASSQDNTGSPETQYF
TRBD1	TRBJ2-7	NA	TRBV10-3	TGTGCCATCAGTGATTTAAGGACAGGGGGCTCCTACGAGCAGTACTTC	CAISDLRTGGSYEQYF
NA	TRBJ2-1	NA	TRBV6-4	TGTGCCAGCAGTGAGAGTCGCTCCTACAATGAGCAGTTCTTC	CASSESRSYNEQFF
TRBD2	TRBJ2-3	NA	TRBV5-4	TGTGCCAGCAGCTTCTCGGGACTAGCGGGAGAGTGGGGCACAGATACGCAGTATTTT	CASSFSGLAGEWGTDTQYF
NA	TRBJ2-7	NA	TRBV10-2	TGCGCCAGCAGTGAGTTAAGCGAGGGAAACGAGCAGTACTTC	CASSELSEGNEQYF
NA	TRBJ2-7	NA	TRBV19	TGTGCCAGTAGTATTGGACAGTCCTACGAGCAGTACTTC	CASSIGQSYEQYF
NA	TRBJ2-3	NA	TRBV4-1	TGCGCCAGCAGCCGGATTGCCGGGACTTCTAGCACAGATACGCAGTATTTT	CASSRIAGTSSTDTQYF
TRBD1	TRBJ1-5	NA	TRBV10-3	TGTGCCATCAGTGAGTCGGGACAGAATCAGCCCCAGCATTTT	CAISESGQNQPQHF
NA	TRBJ1-5	NA	TRBV7-2	TGTGCCAGCAGCTTATTCGGGAATCAGCCCCAGCATTTT	CASSLFGNQPQHF
NA	TRBJ2-1	NA	TRBV7-8	TGTGCCAGCAACGAGGATGAGCAGTTCTTC	CASNEDEQFF
TRBD2	TRBJ2-1	NA	TRBV9	TGTGCCAGCAGCGCTCGTGGGGGGCTAGCGGGAGACAATGAGCAGTTCTTC	CASSARGGLAGDNEQFF
NA	TRBJ2-1	NA	TRBV5-1	TGCGCCAGCAGCTTGTTTAGCGTAAGCTCCTACAATGAGCAGTTCTTC	CASSLFSVSSYNEQFF
NA	TRBJ2-3	NA	TRBV24-1	TGTGCCACCAGTGATTACCGCAGTACCCTTGCAGATACGCAGTATTTT	CATSDYRSTLADTQYF